The 25 T cell receptor beta chains presented below share a single source sample, sequenced in a study of tissue T cells after allogeneic stem cell transplantation. Here immunoSEQ multiplex PCR was the method, and the copy in TCRdb shows in-frame clones only, minus some. This table has over 40,000 clones, roughly 73% appearing once. Sequencing used sorted cells pooled from one or two spleens. These TCRs come from a pool of C57BL/6 mice in good health.

Note on this clone: Gene names denote mouse genes. The read is 1 residue too short to cover the CDR3 end, so that end is filled in from the germline J gene. V and J are TRBV2 and TRBJ2-5, with 9 bases identical to TRBD2. After removal of 3 bases from V and 0 bases from J, the junction contained 4 bases not matched to a gene. The germline gives CDR1 LGHNA, CDR2 YSYQKL. This CDR3 has 16 amino acids. The CDR3 loop reads CASSHGLGNNQDTQYF. CDR3 bases read: TGTGCCAGCAGCCATGGACTGGGGAATAACCAAGACACCCAGTAC.

Of note for this clone: All gene names here are mouse names. The read ends 1 residue shy of where the CDR3 ends; the end is completed using the germline J gene. The chain uses TRBV2 and TRBJ1-2, with a possible D match to TRBD1 (6 bases). The CDR3 is 16 residues long. Germline CDR1 reads LGHNA; CDR2 reads YSYQKL. V gave up 0 bases and J gave up 3 bases, with 14 bases separating them. CDR3 DNA (partial): TGTGCCAGCAGCCAAGATCCGGGGGCGCGGGACTCCGACTACACC. Translated, it gives CASSQDPGARDSDYT. The CDR3 in full is CASSQDPGARDSDYTF.

This clone has just a few counts. Gene names and germline refer to mouse. The CDR3 end is not reached by the read, which stops 1 residue before it; the germline J gene fills it in. The chain couples TRBV29 to TRBJ1-5; 7 bases are shared with TRBD1. The CDR3 has 14 amino acids. The germline CDR1 and CDR2 sequences are MSHET and SYDVDS. Trimming took 4 bases from V and 0 from J; bases not matched to a gene: 0. Partial CDR3 DNA: TGTGCTAGCAGTTGGGACAGTAACAACCAGGCTCCGCTT. It codes for CASSWDSNNQAPL. The entire CDR3 sequence reads CASSWDSNNQAPLF. Based on the CDR3 plus reference TRBV29 and TRBJ1-5, the full variable domain is DMKVTQMPRYLIKRMGENVLLECGQDMSHETMYWYRQDPGLGLQLIYISYDVDSNSEGDIPKGYRVSRKKREHFSLILDSAKTNQTSVYFCASSWDSNNQAPLFGEGTRLSVL.

This clone has only one observation. These gene names are mouse names. The read finishes 1 residue shy of the CDR3 end, and the germline J gene is used to complete it. This chain joins TRBV15 and TRBJ2-5; 9 bases are a match to TRBD1. The CDR3 runs 15 residues. The V and J ends lost 4 bases and 5 bases, in that order; junction bases with no gene match: 7. CDR1 and CDR2 from the germline V gene are SGHND and FRSKSL. CDR3 residues: CASSSGQGGRDTQYF. The sequenced CDR3 bases are TGTGCCAGCAGTTCGGGACAGGGTGGGCGAGACACCCAGTAC.

Points on this clone: Mouse germline and gene names are used. The sequenced CDR3 bases are TGTGCCAGCAGCCAACCGACAATTTCTGGAAATACGCTCTAT. It translates to CASSQPTISGNTLY. The whole CDR3 protein reads CASSQPTISGNTLYF. The gene calls are TRBV2 and TRBJ1-3; D gene ambiguous. Read coverage stops 1 residue before the CDR3 terminus; the germline J gene supplies the remainder. Trimming shortened V by 2 bases and J by 0 bases, and 8 bases separated the two germline ends. The CDR3 loop spans 15 amino acids. CDR1 and CDR2 from the germline V gene are LGHNA and YSYQKL.

The table lists this clone with a few counts. Each gene name is a mouse one. With the read ending 1 residue before the CDR3 end, the germline J gene is used to fill in that end. V usage is TRBV20 and J usage is TRBJ2-7, with TRBD2 matching 10 bases. Trimming removed 3 bases from V and 3 bases from J; junction bases left unmatched: 2. The CDR3 totals 13 residues. Germline lookup yields CDR1 GFQATS and CDR2 STVNSAI. The DNA read from the CDR3 is TGTGGTGCTAGTGGGACTGGGGTCTATGAACAGTAC. Encoded protein: CGASGTGVYEQY. The whole CDR3 sequence is CGASGTGVYEQYF.

Only one count was recorded for this clone. Mismatch with germline at one junction end may stem from a read error. Gene names and germline match the mouse. The read gets to within 1 residue of the CDR3 end, and the germline J gene fills in the rest. The gene calls are TRBV16 and TRBJ1-4, with 9 bases identical to TRBD1. Per germline, CDR1 SGHSA and CDR2 FRNQAP. CDR3 length: 16 residues. The CDR3 reads CASSSPGQGSSERLFF. The sequenced CDR3 bases are TGTGCAAGCAGCTCCCCGGGACAGGGTTCCAGCGAAAGATTATTT.

As to this clone: The gene symbols are mouse symbols. The CDR3 here is CASSSTSNTEVFF. Incomplete CDR3 DNA: TGTGCTAGCAGTAGTACATCAAACACAGAAGTCTTC. This chain joins TRBV17 and TRBJ1-1; no definite D call. The read halts 1 residue ahead of the CDR3 end, with the missing end drawn from the germline J gene. Looked up from germline, CDR1 is MNHDT and CDR2 is YYDKIL. V lost 3 bases to trimming and J lost 0 bases, with 5 bases between them. CDR3 length equals 13 residues.

On this clone itself: Any gene name here is a mouse gene name. Read data end 1 residue before the CDR3 end; the end is taken from the germline J gene. This chain uses TRBV20 with TRBJ2-1; D is ambiguous. CDR3 length: 11 amino acids. Trimming cost V 3 bases and J 6 bases, with 6 bases left between them. CDR1 and CDR2 from the germline V gene are GFQATS and STVNSAI. The DNA read from the CDR3 is TGTGGTGCTAGCCAGACTGCTGAGCAGTTC. Amino acid sequence: CGASQTAEQF. From start to end, the CDR3 is CGASQTAEQFF.

For this clone: Gene names are the mouse ones. The read ends 1 residue before the CDR3 terminus; that terminus is restored from the germline J gene. V usage is TRBV19 and J usage is TRBJ1-1; 9 nucleotides line up with TRBD1. J lost 4 bases, V lost 4 bases, and 5 bases had no gene match. CDR1 and CDR2 from the germline V gene are FNHDT and SITEND (reference sequence). The CDR3 has 14 residues. The part of the CDR3 DNA that was read is TGTGCCAGCAGTCTACAGGGGGCGGGCACAGAAGTCTTC. As protein: CASSLQGAGTEVF. The entire CDR3 sequence reads CASSLQGAGTEVFF.

This clone was detected only a few times. Genes and germline are mouse. The sequence runs out 1 residue before the end of the CDR3; the remainder is reconstructed from the germline J gene. This rearrangement joins TRBV31 to TRBJ1-5, with D perhaps TRBD1 (5 bases). The CDR3 is 13 residues long. Germline V CDR1 and CDR2: GKSSPN, SITVG. The ends were cut back, 1 base at V and 3 bases at J, with 7 bases in the middle. The CDR3 spells CAWSQGSNQAPLF. Incomplete CDR3 DNA: TGTGCCTGGAGTCAGGGGAGCAACCAGGCTCCGCTT.

To note about this clone: The listed genes are named as in mouse. The sequenced part of the CDR3 DNA is TGTGCCAGCAGTGACGGGGGGTTCAACGAAAGATTATTT. Protein sequence: CASSDGGFNERLF. The full CDR3 protein reads CASSDGGFNERLFF. This sequence joins TRBV13-1 and TRBJ1-4; a weak D match, TRBD1 (5 bases). Sequencing ends 1 residue short of the CDR3 end; the germline J gene provides the rest. Looked up from germline, CDR1 is NSHNY and CDR2 is SYGAGN. CDR3 length: 14 amino acids. V lost 2 bases, J lost 4 bases, and 9 bases lay in between. Combining the CDR3 with reference TRBV13-1 and TRBJ1-4 gives the whole variable domain EAAVTQSPRNKVTVTGGNVTLSCRQTNSHNYMYWYRQDTGHGLRLIHYSYGAGNLRIGDVPDGYKATRTTQEDFFLLLELASPSQTSLYFCASSDGGFNERLFFGHGTKLSVL.

Turning to this clone: The gene names given are mouse names. The CDR3 is cut off 1 residue early in the read; its end comes from the germline J gene. This chain links TRBV13-2 with TRBJ1-3; no firm D call. In germline, CDR1 is NNHNN, CDR2 SYGAGS (reference sequence). V lost 0 bases and J lost 0, with 13 bases in between. The CDR3 spans 17 residues. The part of the CDR3 DNA that was read is TGTGCCAGCGGTGATGAGGCCCCTAGTAATTCTGGAAATACGCTCTAT. Translated: CASGDEAPSNSGNTLY. The full CDR3 protein is CASGDEAPSNSGNTLYF.

A note on this clone: Mouse gene names and germline throughout. The CDR3 is cut off 1 residue early in the read; its end comes from the germline J gene. The chain carries TRBV1 and TRBJ2-2; maybe TRBD1 (6 bases). Germline CDR1 NSQYPW, CDR2 LRSPGD (reference sequence). CDR3 length equals 14 residues. Trimming removed 5 bases from V and 4 bases from J, with 11 bases in between. This CDR3 is CTCSQGWGTGQLYF. CDR3 bases read: TGCACCTGCAGTCAGGGGTGGGGCACCGGGCAGCTCTAC. The full variable domain, its missing parts supplied by reference TRBV1 and TRBJ2-2, is VTLLEQNPRWRLVPRGQAVNLRCILKNSQYPWMSWYQQDLQKQLQWLFTLRSPGDKEVKSLPGADYLATRVTDTELRLQVANMSQGRTLYCTCSQGWGTGQLYFGEGSKLTVL.

A remark on this clone: Gene names are mouse gene names. The CDR3 end is not reached by the read, which stops 1 residue before it; the germline J gene fills it in. The rearrangement links TRBV3 to TRBJ1-3; tentatively, D is TRBD1 (6 bases). Trimming cost V 1 base and J 0 bases, with 7 bases left between them. CDR1 and CDR2 (germline): SNHLY, FYNGKV (reference sequence). The CDR3 spans 15 residues. Partial CDR3 DNA: TGTGCCAGCAGCTTAGGGACAGCTTCTGGAAATACGCTCTAT. Translation: CASSLGTASGNTLY. From start to end, the CDR3 is CASSLGTASGNTLYF.

As for this clone: Mouse gene names apply. The read terminates 1 residue ahead of where the CDR3 ends, so the germline J gene completes it. V gene TRBV5 combines with J gene TRBJ2-5; 9 bases are a match to TRBD2. Germline V gene data show CDR1 as LGHNA and CDR2 as YNLKQL (reference sequence). CDR3 size: 14 residues. The V segment lost 1 base and the J segment 4 bases; nucleotides outside the gene matches: 0. The CDR3 protein is CASSQAGGEDTQYF. CDR3 DNA, as far as it was read: TGTGCCAGCAGCCAAGCTGGGGGGGAAGACACCCAGTAC.

As regards this clone: Gene and germline names: mouse. The CDR3 end falls 1 residue outside the read, so it is completed with the germline J gene. The V call is TRBV1, the J call TRBJ2-5, with D unclear. Germline V gene data show CDR1 as NSQYPW and CDR2 as LRSPGD (reference sequence). The CDR3 has 14 amino acids. Trimming cost V 2 bases and J 0 bases, with 6 bases left between them. The CDR3 DNA, read in part, is TGCACCTGCAGTGCAAACATTAACCAAGACACCCAGTAC. Protein: CTCSANINQDTQY. The complete CDR3 reads CTCSANINQDTQYF.

Worth noting for this clone: All gene names here are mouse names. The CDR3 end is not reached by the read, which stops 1 residue before it; the germline J gene fills it in. This sequence joins TRBV31 and TRBJ1-3; no clear D gene. This CDR3 comprises 14 residues. V shed 0 bases and J shed 0 bases, with 6 bases lying between them. The germline V gene has CDR1 GKSSPN and CDR2 SITVG. This CDR3 reads CAWSLRTSGNTLYF. The sequenced part of the CDR3 DNA is TGTGCCTGGAGTCTTCGGACTTCTGGAAATACGCTCTAT.

This clone was detected a few times. Mouse names are used for the genes. The CDR3 loop reads CTCSADRSSYEQYF. Partial CDR3 DNA: TGCACCTGCAGTGCAGATCGGAGCTCCTATGAACAGTAC. The chain couples TRBV1 to TRBJ2-7; D is undetermined. The missing CDR3 end, 1 residue past where the read stops, is filled in from the germline J gene. There are 14 residues in the CDR3. CDR1 is NSQYPW, CDR2 LRSPGD, per germline (reference sequence). Deletions cut 0 bases from V and 0 bases from J, with 6 bases between.

Notes on this clone: The gene symbols are mouse symbols. The read comes to an end 1 residue before the CDR3 does, leaving the germline J gene to fill in the end. This rearrangement joins TRBV1 to TRBJ2-5; TRBD1 agrees at 10 bases. The germline V gene has CDR1 NSQYPW and CDR2 LRSPGD (reference sequence). Unmatched junction bases numbered 1, after V lost 1 base and J lost 6 bases. The CDR3 covers 14 residues. The part of the CDR3 DNA that was read is TGCACCTGCAGTGCAGTGACAGGGGGCGACACCCAGTAC. Translation gives CTCSAVTGGDTQY. In full, the CDR3 reads CTCSAVTGGDTQYF. Looking up the rest from reference TRBV1 and TRBJ2-5 gives the full variable domain: VTLLEQNPRWRLVPRGQAVNLRCILKNSQYPWMSWYQQDLQKQLQWLFTLRSPGDKEVKSLPGADYLATRVTDTELRLQVANMSQGRTLYCTCSAVTGGDTQYFGPGTRLLVL.

In regard to this clone: Any gene name here is a mouse gene name. The CDR3 end lies 1 residue beyond the end of the read and is filled in from the germline J gene. This chain uses TRBV13-2 with TRBJ2-5; D is ambiguous. The CDR3 consists of 15 residues. Germline V gene lookup returns CDR1 NNHNN and CDR2 SYGAGS (reference sequence). The V and J ends lost 1 base and 0 bases respectively, with 9 bases between them. Partial CDR3 DNA: TGTGCCAGCGGTGATATGGGCGTTAACCAAGACACCCAGTAC. Translated: CASGDMGVNQDTQY. The CDR3, in full, reads CASGDMGVNQDTQYF.

A few counts support this clone. Gene names denote mouse genes. The read falls 1 residue short of the CDR3 end, and the missing part is taken from the germline J gene. The chain recombines TRBV4 with TRBJ2-7, with a weak D call TRBD2 (5 bases). This CDR3 is built from 13 residues. V lost 5 bases and J lost 0, with 8 bases in between. The germline gives CDR1 LGHDT, CDR2 YNNKQL (reference sequence). CDR3 DNA (partial): TGTGCCAGCAGCCGACTGCTCTCCTATGAACAGTAC. Translation gives CASSRLLSYEQY. The entire CDR3 protein reads CASSRLLSYEQYF.

A note on this clone: The junction departs from germline at one end; a sequencing error may be responsible. The genes are named according to mouse. The read falls 1 residue short of the CDR3 end, and the missing part is taken from the germline J gene. The chain couples TRBV1 to TRBJ1-3; the D gene is possibly TRBD1 (6 bases). CDR3 size: 14 residues. Germline assignment: CDR1 NSQYPW and CDR2 LRSPGD (reference sequence). CDR3 DNA, as far as it was read: TGCGCCTGCAGTGGGGCAGGGGTAGGAAATACGCTCTAT. Its protein product is CACSGAGVGNTLY. The CDR3 in its entirety is CACSGAGVGNTLYF.

Notes on this clone: Gene names follow the mouse nomenclature. The observed sequence ends 1 residue before the CDR3 terminus, with the missing tail filled in from the germline J gene. This chain links TRBV26 with TRBJ2-4; 11 bases fit TRBD2. Germline CDR1 reads KGHPV; CDR2 reads FQNQEV (reference sequence). There are 17 residues in the CDR3. J gave up 0 bases and V 5 bases, and 7 bases lay outside the gene matches. CDR3 sequence reads: CASSSQTGGGSQNTLYF. CDR3 DNA (partial): TGTGCCAGCAGTTCTCAGACTGGGGGGGGTAGTCAAAACACCTTGTAC. Full variable domain (rest looked up from reference TRBV26 and TRBJ2-4): NSKVIQTPRYLVKGQGQKAKMRCIPEKGHPVVFWYQQNKNNEFKFLINFQNQEVLQQIDMTEKRFSAECPSNSPCSLEIQSSEAGDSALYLCASSSQTGGGSQNTLYFGAGTRLSVL.

For this clone: Germline and genes: mouse. With the read ending 1 residue before the CDR3 end, the germline J gene is used to fill in that end. The chain links TRBV13-2 to TRBJ2-1, with D maybe TRBD1 (6 bases). The CDR3 contains 14 residues. Deletions cut 4 bases from V and 1 base from J, with 9 bases between. The V gene's germline CDR1 is NNHNN and CDR2 SYGAGS (reference sequence). Here the CDR3 reads CASGSGTNYAEQFF. The DNA read from the CDR3 is TGTGCCAGCGGTTCCGGGACAAACTATGCTGAGCAGTTC.